This TCR beta chain derives from a study of blood T cell repertoires in COVID-19. Study-wide background: Acute-phase and convalescent COVID-19 samples originated in the United States, Italy and Spain. PBMCs, B-cell-depleted T cells, or T cells were the source of the cDNA or gDNA that made up the material.

Authors' processing steps: Researchers report that nucleated cell counts were estimated from reference gene primer amplification. Sequenced by immunoSEQ multiplex PCR; TCRdb stores in-frame clones only, minus some. That table is the source of V, J and clone size, and D and trimming were worked out from the DNA. The table includes roughly 200,000 clones, just under 90% detected once. Germline V gene lookup returns CDR1 SGHRS and CDR2 YFSETQ. CDR3 length: 14 amino acids. Between the trimmed V and J ends, which lost 4 bases and 5 bases, there was a span of 15 bases. Recruitment covered under 25 US areas and drew participants whose ages spanned about 18 to 90 years.

The sequencing sample was made of PBMCs or T cells enriched from blood (not recorded which). This TCR was sampled from a woman in her 30s with acute COVID-19. The rearrangement links TRBV5-1 to TRBJ2-5; weak D call: TRBD1 (6 bases). The CDR3 bases are TGCGCCAGCAGCGTAGGTACAGGGTGGGAGACCCAGTACTTC. Encoded protein: CASSVGTGWETQYF.